One T cell receptor beta chain is described in this entry. TCRdb independently ran MiXCR on the reads; one entry per CDR3 protein. The profile shows nearly 650,000 distinct CDR3 sequences, about 24% of them singletons. The data belong to a study of T cell repertoires in cytomegalovirus infection. V shed 7 bases and J shed 4 bases, with 17 bases lying between them. CDR1 and CDR2 from the germline V gene are MNHNY and SVGAGI (reference sequence). This CDR3 region has 15 residues. The clonotype comes from a human donor in good health (CMV status not recorded). Some clones in this sample may be carry-over from other donors' samples. This rearrangement joins TRBV6-6 to TRBJ1-5, with no clear D. Sequencing input: CD8+ T cells from PBMCs. CDR3 sequence: CASILRVTANQPQHF. The CDR3 DNA reads TGTGCCAGCATTTTAAGGGTGACGGCAAATCAGCCCCAGCATTTT.